In its sample, the clone carrying this T cell receptor beta chain was seen a few times. Unique molecular identifiers featured in how the TCRbeta library was prepared. TCRdb independently ran MiXCR on the PCR reads; one entry per CDR3 protein. The table records a few hundred thousand distinct CDR3 sequences, 9.5% to 13% of them present only once. This sample is drawn from a study of T-cell reconstitution after alpha-beta-depleted transplantation in children. The CDR3 covers 14 residues. Germline loops: CDR1 MNHEY, CDR2 SVGAGI. Trimming took 0 bases from V and 6 from J, leaving 9 bases between them. The specimen comprised PBMCs from the stem cell graft donor, sampled from the stem cell graft. This chain joins TRBV6-5 and TRBJ2-1; D call uncertain. The clonotype was recovered from a human donor who donated a stem cell graft to a child with acute myeloid leukemia. CDR3 protein: CASSYSTGVNEQFF. CDR3 nucleotide sequence: TGTGCCAGCAGTTACTCGACTGGAGTCAATGAGCAGTTCTTC.